This entry is about one T cell receptor (beta chain). This table comes from immunoSEQ multiplex PCR, and its TCRdb copy is limited to in-frame clones, with some not included. In the table there are about 90,000 clones, roughly 90% of which are singletons. Germline loops: CDR1 KGHDR, CDR2 SFDVKD. CDR3 length: 13 amino acids. J gave up 4 bases and V 9 bases, and 6 bases lay outside the gene matches. The sample comes from a study of blood T cell repertoires in COVID-19. The source of this sequence is a man in his fifties with COVID-19, enrolled during active disease. V usage is TRBV24-1 and J usage is TRBJ1-2; 8 bases match TRBD1. The sequencing input was peripheral blood. The CDR3 loop is CATQGQGGYGYTF. DNA for the CDR3: TGTGCCACCCAAGGACAGGGTGGCTATGGCTACACCTTC.